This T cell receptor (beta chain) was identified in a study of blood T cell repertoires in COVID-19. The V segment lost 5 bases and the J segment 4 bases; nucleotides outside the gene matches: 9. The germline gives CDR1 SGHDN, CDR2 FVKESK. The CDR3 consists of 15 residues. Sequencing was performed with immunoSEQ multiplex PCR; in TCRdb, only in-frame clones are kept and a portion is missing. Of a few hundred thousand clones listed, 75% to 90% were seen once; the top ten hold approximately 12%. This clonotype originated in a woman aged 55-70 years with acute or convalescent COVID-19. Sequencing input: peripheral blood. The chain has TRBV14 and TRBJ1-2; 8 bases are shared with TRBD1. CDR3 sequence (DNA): TGTGCCAGCAGCGAGAAAATAACAGGGGGCTATGGCTACACCTTC. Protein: CASSEKITGGYGYTF.